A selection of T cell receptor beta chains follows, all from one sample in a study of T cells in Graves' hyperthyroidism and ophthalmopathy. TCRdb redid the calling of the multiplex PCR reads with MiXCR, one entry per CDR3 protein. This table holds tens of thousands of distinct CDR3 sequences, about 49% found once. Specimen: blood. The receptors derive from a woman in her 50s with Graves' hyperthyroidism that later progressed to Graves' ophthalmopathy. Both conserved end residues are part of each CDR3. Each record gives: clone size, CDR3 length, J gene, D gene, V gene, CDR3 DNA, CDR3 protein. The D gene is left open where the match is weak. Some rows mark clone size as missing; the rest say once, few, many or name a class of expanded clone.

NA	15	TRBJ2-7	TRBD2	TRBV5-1	TGCGCCAGCAGCTTGGATCTAGCGGGAGTCTACGAGCAGTACTTC	CASSLDLAGVYEQYF
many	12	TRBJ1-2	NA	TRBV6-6	TGTGCCAGCAGTCCGAGTATGTGGGGCTACACCTTC	CASSPSMWGYTF
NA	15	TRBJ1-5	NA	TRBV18	TGTGCCAGCCCAAATCAGGGTATCGGTAATCAGCCCCAGCATTTT	CASPNQGIGNQPQHF
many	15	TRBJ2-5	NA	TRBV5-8	TGTGCCAGCAGCTCCACTAATGACTTACAAGGGACCCAGTACTTC	CASSSTNDLQGTQYF
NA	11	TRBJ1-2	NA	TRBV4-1	TGCGCCAGCAGCCCCAACTATGGCTACACCTTC	CASSPNYGYTF
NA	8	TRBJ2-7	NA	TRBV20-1	TGCAGTGTGTACGAGCAGTACTTC	CSVYEQYF
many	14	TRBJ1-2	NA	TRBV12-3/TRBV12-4	TGTGCCAGCAGGGCGAACAGCTTCCTCTATGGCTACACCTTC	CASRANSFLYGYTF
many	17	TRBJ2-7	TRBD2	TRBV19	TGTACCAGTAGTATAGAGTCGGGGGCTAGCGGGAGTGGCGAGCAGTACTTC	CTSSIESGASGSGEQYF
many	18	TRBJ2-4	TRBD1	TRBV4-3	TGCGCCAGCAGCCAAGACGTTGACAGGGTATGGGCCAAAAACATTCAGTACTTC	CASSQDVDRVWAKNIQYF
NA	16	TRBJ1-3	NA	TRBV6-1	TGTGCCAGCAGTGAACACCGCCAGGGCTATGGCTACACCATATATTTT	CASSEHRQGYGYTIYF
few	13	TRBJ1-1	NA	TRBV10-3	TGTGCCATCAGTGAGTACGGGAACACTGAAGCTTTCTTT	CAISEYGNTEAFF
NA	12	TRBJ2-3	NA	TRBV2	TGTGCCAGCTTTAAGGAGCCAGATACGCAGTATTTT	CASFKEPDTQYF
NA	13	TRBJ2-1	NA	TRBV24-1	TGTGCCACCAGTGGGGAAGCTGTCAATGAGCAGTTCTTC	CATSGEAVNEQFF
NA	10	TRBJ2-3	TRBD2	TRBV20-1	TGCAGTGCTAGAACGGGAGGGCCGTATTTT	CSARTGGPYF
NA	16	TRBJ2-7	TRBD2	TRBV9	TGTGCCAGCAGCGTAGATGGACTAGCGGAAACCTACGAGCAGTACTTC	CASSVDGLAETYEQYF
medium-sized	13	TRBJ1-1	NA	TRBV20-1	TGCAGTGCTAGAGGGCAAGTGAACACTGAAGCTTTCTTT	CSARGQVNTEAFF
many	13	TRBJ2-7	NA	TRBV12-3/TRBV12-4	TGTGCCAGCAGTTTCCCCGGGACAACAGAGCAGTACTTC	CASSFPGTTEQYF
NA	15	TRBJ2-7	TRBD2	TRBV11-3	TGTGCCAGCAGCTCCGGGACTAGCGGGAAGTACGAGCAGTACTTC	CASSSGTSGKYEQYF
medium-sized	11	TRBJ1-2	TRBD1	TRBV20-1	TGCAGTGGTCTGACAGGGTATGGCTACACCTTC	CSGLTGYGYTF
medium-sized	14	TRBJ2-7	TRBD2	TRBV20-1	TGCAGTGCTAGAAATAGCGGGAGAGGGCGCGAGCAGTACTTC	CSARNSGRGREQYF
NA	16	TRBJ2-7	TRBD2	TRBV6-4	TGTGCCAGCAGTGACGGACTAGCGGCCTACTCCTACGAGCAGTACTTC	CASSDGLAAYSYEQYF
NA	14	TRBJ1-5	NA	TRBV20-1	TGCAGTGCTGGTAGGGCGGGGGACGGACAGCCCCAGCATTTT	CSAGRAGDGQPQHF
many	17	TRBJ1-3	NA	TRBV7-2	TGTGCCAGCAGCTCACTCAGGACCCGAGACTCTGGAAACACCATATATTTT	CASSSLRTRDSGNTIYF